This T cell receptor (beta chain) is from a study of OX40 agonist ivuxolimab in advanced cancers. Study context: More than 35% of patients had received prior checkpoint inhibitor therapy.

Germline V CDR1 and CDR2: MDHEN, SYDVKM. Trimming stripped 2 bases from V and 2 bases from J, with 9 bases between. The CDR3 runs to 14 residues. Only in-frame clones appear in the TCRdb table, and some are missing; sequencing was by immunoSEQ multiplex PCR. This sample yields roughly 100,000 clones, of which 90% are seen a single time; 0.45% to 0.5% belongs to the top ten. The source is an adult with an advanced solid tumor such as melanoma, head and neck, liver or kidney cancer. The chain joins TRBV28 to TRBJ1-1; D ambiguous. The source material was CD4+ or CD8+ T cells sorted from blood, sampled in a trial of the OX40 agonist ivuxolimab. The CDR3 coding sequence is TGTGCCAGCAGTTTACGTTCAGGAAACACTGAAGCTTTCTTT. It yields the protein CASSLRSGNTEAFF.